The T cell receptor beta chain described here comes from a study of early T cells in non-severe SARS-CoV-2 infection. Background on the study: Chains stayed unpaired after sequencing of bulk RNA from unsorted whole blood. Overall study findings and caveats: Clonotype matching in VDJdb favored anti-spike CD8 responses and did not capture private and CD4 specificities.

Unique molecular identifiers (one per individual cDNA molecule) were attached. MiXCR, applied by TCRdb to the 5' RACE reads, yields one record per CDR3 protein. The sample records fewer than 30,000 distinct CDR3 sequences, about 4.4% being singletons. This clonotype was seen many times. Its specificity is unknown. The V gene lost 8 bases and the J gene lost 2 bases, with 10 bases spanning the gap. Germline CDR1 is MNHEY and CDR2 is SVGEGT. The CDR3 is 13 amino acids. Sequencing was carried out using whole blood. The chain joins TRBV6-2 or TRBV6-3 to TRBJ1-5; no reliable D call. This sequence was found in an adult who was a healthcare worker with PCR-confirmed SARS-CoV-2 infection or an uninfected control (not recorded which). The CDR3 spells CASLARGNQPQHF. CDR3 DNA sequence: TGTGCCAGCCTGGCACGGGGCAATCAGCCCCAGCATTTT.